This T cell receptor (beta chain) was identified in a study of blood T cell repertoires in COVID-19. Sequencing was performed with immunoSEQ multiplex PCR; in TCRdb, only in-frame clones are kept and a portion is missing. Of around 150,000 clones listed, more than 85% are singletons. Germline CDR1 reads MDHEN; CDR2 reads SYDVKM. This CDR3 is built from 15 residues. The ends lost 5 bases at V and 5 bases at J; junction bases unmatched: 8. The sequence was obtained from a woman in her sixties with COVID-19, enrolled during active disease. Sequencing used peripheral blood. The chain employs TRBV28 and TRBJ1-4, with TRBD1 identical over 7 bases. The CDR3 region has the DNA TGTGCCAGCAGTAAGTGGGGACAGAAGAATGAAAAACTGTTTTTT. Translation gives CASSKWGQKNEKLFF.